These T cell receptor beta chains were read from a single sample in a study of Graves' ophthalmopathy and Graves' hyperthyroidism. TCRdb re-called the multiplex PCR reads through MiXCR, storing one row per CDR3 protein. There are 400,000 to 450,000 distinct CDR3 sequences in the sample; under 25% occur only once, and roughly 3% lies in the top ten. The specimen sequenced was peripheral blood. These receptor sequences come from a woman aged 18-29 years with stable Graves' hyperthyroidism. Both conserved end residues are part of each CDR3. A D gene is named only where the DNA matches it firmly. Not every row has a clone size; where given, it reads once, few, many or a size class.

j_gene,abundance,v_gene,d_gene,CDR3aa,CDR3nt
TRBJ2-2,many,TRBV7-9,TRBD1,CASSPQGSFTGELFF,TGTGCCAGCAGCCCACAGGGGTCGTTCACCGGGGAGCTGTTTTTT
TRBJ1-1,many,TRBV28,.,CASSDRLDEAFF,TGTGCCAGCAGTGACAGGCTAGATGAAGCTTTCTTT
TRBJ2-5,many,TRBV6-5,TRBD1,CASSYPLGTGAETQYF,TGTGCCAGCAGTTACCCCCTCGGGACAGGGGCAGAGACCCAGTACTTC
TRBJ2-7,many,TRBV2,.,CASRFDRSPYEQYF,TGTGCCAGCAGGTTCGACAGGTCCCCCTACGAGCAGTACTTC
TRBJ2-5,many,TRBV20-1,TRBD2,CSASGGRGQETQYF,TGCAGTGCTAGTGGCGGGAGGGGGCAAGAGACCCAGTACTTC
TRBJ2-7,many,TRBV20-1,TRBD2,CSAKHLGGLVYEQYF,TGCAGTGCTAAACATCTCGGAGGACTAGTCTACGAGCAGTACTTC
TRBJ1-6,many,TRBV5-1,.,CASSLRAVSNSPLHF,TGCGCCAGCAGCTTGAGGGCAGTCTCCAATTCACCCCTCCACTTT
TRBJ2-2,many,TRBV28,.,CASRNTPNTGELFF,TGTGCCAGCAGGAACACGCCAAACACCGGGGAGCTGTTTTTT
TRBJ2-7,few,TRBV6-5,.,CASSYLRTYEQYF,TGTGCCAGCAGTTACCTTCGGACCTACGAGCAGTACTTC
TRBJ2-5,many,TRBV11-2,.,CASSLEASSRTQYF,TGTGCCAGCAGCTTAGAAGCCTCCTCCAGGACCCAGTACTTC
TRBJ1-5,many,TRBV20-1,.,CSASPRRSKPSNQPQHF,TGCAGTGCTAGCCCCAGAAGGTCCAAACCTAGCAATCAGCCCCAGCATTTT
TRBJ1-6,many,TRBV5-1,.,CASRSDRVDSPLHF,TGCGCCAGCAGGAGCGATCGGGTAGATTCACCCCTCCACTTT
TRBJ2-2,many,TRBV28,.,CASSLWDTANTGELFF,TGTGCCAGCAGTTTATGGGACACCGCGAACACCGGGGAGCTGTTTTTT
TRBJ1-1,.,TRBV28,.,CASRYPEGTEAFF,TGTGCCAGCAGGTATCCAGAAGGGACTGAAGCTTTCTTT
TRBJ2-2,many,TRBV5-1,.,CASSLWDTGELFF,TGCGCCAGCAGCTTGTGGGACACCGGGGAGCTGTTTTTT
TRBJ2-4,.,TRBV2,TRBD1,CASSSDRVKYF,TGTGCCAGCAGTTCGGACAGGGTCAAGTACTTC
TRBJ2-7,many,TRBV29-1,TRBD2,CSVSTSGGAYEQYF,TGCAGCGTTTCGACTAGCGGGGGGGCCTACGAGCAGTACTTC
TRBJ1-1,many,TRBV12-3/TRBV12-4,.,CASSFANTEAFF,TGTGCCAGCAGTTTCGCTAACACTGAAGCTTTCTTT
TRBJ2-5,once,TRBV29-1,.,CSGDVQETQYF,TGCAGCGGCGACGTTCAAGAGACCCAGTACTTC
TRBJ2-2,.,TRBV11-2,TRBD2,CASSPSGLAGGAGELFF,TGTGCCAGCAGCCCAAGCGGACTAGCGGGAGGGGCCGGGGAGCTGTTTTTT
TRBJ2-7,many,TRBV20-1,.,CSARDFLYPYEQYF,TGCAGTGCTAGAGATTTTCTGTACCCCTACGAGCAGTACTTC
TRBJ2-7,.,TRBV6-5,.,CAGSYDRKSYEQYF,TGTGCCGGCAGTTATGACAGGAAGTCCTACGAGCAGTACTTC
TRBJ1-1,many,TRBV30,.,CLGTGGSNTEAFF,TGTCTGGGGACGGGGGGATCGAACACTGAAGCTTTCTTT
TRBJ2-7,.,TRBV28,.,CASSLYRWYEQYF,TGTGCCAGCAGTTTGTACAGGTGGTACGAGCAGTACTTC
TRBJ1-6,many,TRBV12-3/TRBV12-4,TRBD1,CASSLTGTGISPLHF,TGTGCCAGCAGCTTAACCGGGACAGGGATTTCACCCCTCCACTTT
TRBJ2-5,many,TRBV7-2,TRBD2,CASSLDGTSGRNQYF,TGTGCCAGCAGCTTAGATGGGACTAGCGGGAGGAACCAGTACTTC
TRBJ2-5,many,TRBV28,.,CATKQETQYF,TGTGCCACTAAGCAAGAGACCCAGTACTTC
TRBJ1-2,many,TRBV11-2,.,CASSGTTGNYGYTF,TGTGCCAGCAGCGGGACTACAGGGAACTATGGCTACACCTTC
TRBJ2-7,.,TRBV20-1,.,CSATLGAAPGPAAYEQYF,TGCAGTGCTACGCTCGGGGCGGCCCCAGGTCCCGCGGCGTACGAGCAGTACTTC
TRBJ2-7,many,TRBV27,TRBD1,CASSWTGTDPYEQYF,TGTGCCAGCAGTTGGACTGGGACAGATCCCTACGAGCAGTACTTC
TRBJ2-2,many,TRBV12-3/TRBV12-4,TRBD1,CASSFGDRGSGELFF,TGTGCCAGCAGTTTTGGGGACAGGGGTTCCGGGGAGCTGTTTTTT
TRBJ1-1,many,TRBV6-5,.,CASSYAGATEAFF,TGTGCCAGCAGTTACGCGGGGGCCACTGAAGCTTTCTTT
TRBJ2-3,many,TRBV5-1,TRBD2,CASSLVPQREGRNTQYF,TGCGCCAGCAGCTTGGTCCCCCAGCGGGAGGGCCGAAATACGCAGTATTTT
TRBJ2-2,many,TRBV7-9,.,CASSALAFGELFF,TGTGCCAGCAGCGCCCTAGCTTTCGGGGAGCTGTTTTTT
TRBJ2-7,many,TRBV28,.,CASSLGLWGEQYF,TGTGCCAGCAGTTTAGGGTTGTGGGGGGAGCAGTACTTC
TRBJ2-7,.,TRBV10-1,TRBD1,CASSETSGGNSEQYF,TGCGCCAGCAGTGAGACATCAGGGGGCAACTCCGAGCAGTACTTC
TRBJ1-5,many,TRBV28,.,CASSFWGDQPQHF,TGTGCCAGCAGTTTTTGGGGCGATCAGCCCCAGCATTTT
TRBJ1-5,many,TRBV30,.,CAWRGSLNQPQHF,TGTGCCTGGAGAGGCAGTCTTAATCAGCCCCAGCATTTT
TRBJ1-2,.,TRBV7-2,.,CASRSRVDYTF,TGTGCCAGCAGATCCAGGGTGGACTACACCTTC
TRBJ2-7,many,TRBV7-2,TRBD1,CASSSDRGYYEQYF,TGTGCCAGCAGCTCTGACAGGGGATATTACGAGCAGTACTTC
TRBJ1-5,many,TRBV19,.,CASSIDLYSLTSNQPQHF,TGTGCCAGTAGTATAGATCTATACAGCCTTACCAGCAATCAGCCCCAGCATTTT
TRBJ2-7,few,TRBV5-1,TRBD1,CASSRSGTGFEYEQYF,TGCGCCAGCAGCAGGTCCGGGACAGGTTTTGAGTACGAGCAGTACTTC
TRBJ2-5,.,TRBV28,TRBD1,CASSTDRFIRETQYF,TGTGCCAGCAGTACGGACAGGTTCATTCGAGAGACCCAGTACTTC
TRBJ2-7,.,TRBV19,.,CASSIGRIYEQYF,TGTGCCAGTAGTATAGGACGGATCTACGAGCAGTACTTC
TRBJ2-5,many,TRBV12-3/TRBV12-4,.,CASSLWVETQYF,TGTGCCAGCAGTTTATGGGTAGAGACCCAGTACTTC
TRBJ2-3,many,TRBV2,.,CASSVEGATDTQYF,TGTGCCAGCAGTGTGGAGGGGGCCACAGATACGCAGTATTTT
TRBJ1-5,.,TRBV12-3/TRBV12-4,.,CASSQGTGQPQHF,TGTGCCAGCAGTCAGGGTACGGGTCAGCCCCAGCATTTT